This passage covers 2 T cell receptor beta chains from one sample sequenced in a study of blood T cell repertoires in COVID-19. The assay was immunoSEQ multiplex PCR, and TCRdb's table has in-frame clones only and misses some. The sample records roughly 290,000 clones, around 90% being singletons. Sequencing was done on a sample of peripheral blood. Receptor source: a woman in her 30s with COVID-19, enrolled during active disease.

V is TRBV6-5 and J is TRBJ2-7; 7 nucleotides align to TRBD2. Germline lookup yields CDR1 MNHEY and CDR2 SVGAGI. CDR3 size: 13 residues. The junction had 5 bases not matched to a gene; V was cut back by 6 bases and J by 3 bases. The CDR3 spells CASSGLDHYEQYF. CDR3 coding DNA: TGTGCCAGCAGCGGACTAGACCACTACGAGCAGTACTTC.

CDR3 amino acids: CASSQAGGRRNYGYTF. The CDR3 region has the DNA TGTGCCAGCAGCCAAGCGGGGGGCAGGAGGAACTATGGCTACACCTTC. The chain recombines TRBV14 with TRBJ1-2; D may be TRBD1 (6 bases). The CDR3 consists of 16 residues. Trimming took 1 base from V and 2 from J, leaving 14 bases between them. Germline V gene data show CDR1 as SGHDN and CDR2 as FVKESK.